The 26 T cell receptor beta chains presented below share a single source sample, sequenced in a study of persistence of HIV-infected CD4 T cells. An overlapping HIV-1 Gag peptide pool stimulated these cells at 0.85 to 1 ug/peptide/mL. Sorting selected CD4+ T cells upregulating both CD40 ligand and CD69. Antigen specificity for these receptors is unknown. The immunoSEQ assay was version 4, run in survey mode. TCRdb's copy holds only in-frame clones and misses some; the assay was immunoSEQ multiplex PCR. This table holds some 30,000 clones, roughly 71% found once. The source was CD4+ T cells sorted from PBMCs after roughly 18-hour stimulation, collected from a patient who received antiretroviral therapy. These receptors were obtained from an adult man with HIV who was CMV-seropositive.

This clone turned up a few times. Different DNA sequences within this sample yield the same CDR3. Here the CDR3 reads CASSEEGNYGYTF. DNA of the CDR3: TGTGCCAGCAGTGAAGAAGGGAACTATGGCTACACCTTC. The chain has TRBV2 and TRBJ1-2, with D unresolved. Germline V gene data show CDR1 as SNHLY and CDR2 as FYNNEI. This CDR3 contains 13 residues. V dropped 1 base and J dropped 2 bases, with 5 bases sitting between them.

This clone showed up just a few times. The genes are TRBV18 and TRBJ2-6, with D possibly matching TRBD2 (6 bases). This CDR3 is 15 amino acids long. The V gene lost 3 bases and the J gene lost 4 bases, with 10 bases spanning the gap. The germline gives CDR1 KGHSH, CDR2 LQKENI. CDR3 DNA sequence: TGTGCCAGCTCACCGCGGGAAGCCGGGGCCAACGTCCTGACTTTC. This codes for CASSPREAGANVLTF.

The CDR3 DNA reads as TGTGCCAGTAGTATAGGGTCGGGATATAGGAACACCGGGGAGCTGTTTTTT. It specifies CASSIGSGYRNTGELFF. The chain combines TRBV19 with TRBJ2-2; weak D call: TRBD2 (5 bases). The CDR3 loop spans 17 amino acids. V gave up 1 base and J gave up 1 base, with 13 bases separating them. CDR1 and CDR2 from the germline V gene are LNHDA and SQIVND (reference sequence).

CDR3 bases: TGTGCCAGCAGCCCCCAGGGATACACTGAAGCTTTCTTT. Translated, it gives CASSPQGYTEAFF. The chain uses TRBV7-6 and TRBJ1-1, with D perhaps TRBD1 (5 bases). Trimming took 5 bases from V and 3 from J, leaving 10 bases between them. CDR3 size: 13 residues. The germline V gene has CDR1 SGHVS and CDR2 FNYEAQ.

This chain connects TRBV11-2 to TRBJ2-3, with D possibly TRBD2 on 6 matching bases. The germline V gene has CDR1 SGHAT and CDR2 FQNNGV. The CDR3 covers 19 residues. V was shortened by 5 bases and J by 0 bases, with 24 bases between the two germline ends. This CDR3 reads CASSRLGTEMLLSTDTQYF. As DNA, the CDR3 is TGTGCCAGCAGCCGGCTCGGGACTGAAATGCTCCTTAGCACAGATACGCAGTATTTT.

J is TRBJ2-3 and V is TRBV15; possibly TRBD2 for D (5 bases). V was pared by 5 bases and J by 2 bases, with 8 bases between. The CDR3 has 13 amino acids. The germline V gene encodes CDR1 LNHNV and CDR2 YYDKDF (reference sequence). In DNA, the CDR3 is TGTGCCACCAGCCCCCGGGACACAGATACGCAGTATTTT. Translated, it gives CATSPRDTDTQYF.

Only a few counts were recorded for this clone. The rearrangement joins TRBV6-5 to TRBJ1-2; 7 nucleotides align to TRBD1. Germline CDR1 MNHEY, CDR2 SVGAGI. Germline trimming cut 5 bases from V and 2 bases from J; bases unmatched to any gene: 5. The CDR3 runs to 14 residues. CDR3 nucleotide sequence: TGTGCCAGCAGTCATCCGGGACAGAACTATGGCTACACCTTC. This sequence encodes CASSHPGQNYGYTF.

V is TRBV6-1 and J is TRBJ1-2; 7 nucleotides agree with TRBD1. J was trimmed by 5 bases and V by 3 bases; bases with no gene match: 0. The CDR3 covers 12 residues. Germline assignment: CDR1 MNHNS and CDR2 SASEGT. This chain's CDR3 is CASSEGQYGYTF. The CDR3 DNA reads TGTGCCAGCAGTGAGGGACAGTATGGCTACACCTTC.

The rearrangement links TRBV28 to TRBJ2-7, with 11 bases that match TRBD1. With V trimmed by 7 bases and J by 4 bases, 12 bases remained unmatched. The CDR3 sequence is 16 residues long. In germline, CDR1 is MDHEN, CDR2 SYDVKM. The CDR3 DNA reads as TGTGCCAGCACCGGAGGGTCCGGACAGGGGGCTTACGAGCAGTACTTC. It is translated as CASTGGSGQGAYEQYF.

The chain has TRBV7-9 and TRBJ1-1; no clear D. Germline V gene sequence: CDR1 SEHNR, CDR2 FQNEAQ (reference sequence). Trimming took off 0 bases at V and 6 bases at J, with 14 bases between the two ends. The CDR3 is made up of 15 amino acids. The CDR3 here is CASSLAAASPPEAFF. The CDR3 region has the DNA TGTGCCAGCAGCTTAGCGGCGGCCAGTCCTCCTGAAGCTTTCTTT.

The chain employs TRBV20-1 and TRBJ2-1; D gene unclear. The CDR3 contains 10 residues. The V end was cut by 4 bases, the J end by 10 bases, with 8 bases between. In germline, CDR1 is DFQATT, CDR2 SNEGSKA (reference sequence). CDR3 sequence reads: CSAKRVEQFF. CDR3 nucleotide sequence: TGCAGTGCTAAACGGGTAGAGCAGTTCTTC.

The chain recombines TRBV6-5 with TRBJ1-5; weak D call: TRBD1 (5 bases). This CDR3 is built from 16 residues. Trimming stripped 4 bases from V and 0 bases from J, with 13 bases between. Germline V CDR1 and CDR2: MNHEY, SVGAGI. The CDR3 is CASSLTGATSNQPQHF. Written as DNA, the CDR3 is TGTGCCAGCAGTTTAACCGGGGCAACTAGCAATCAGCCCCAGCATTTT.

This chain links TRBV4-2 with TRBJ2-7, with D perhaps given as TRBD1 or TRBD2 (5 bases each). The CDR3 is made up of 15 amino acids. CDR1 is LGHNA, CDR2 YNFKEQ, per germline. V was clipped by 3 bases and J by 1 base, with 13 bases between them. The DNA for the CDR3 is TGTGCCAGCAGCCAGCCGGGACCGACTTCCTACGAGCAGTACTTC. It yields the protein CASSQPGPTSYEQYF.

CDR3 DNA sequence: TGTGCCAGCAGTTTTACCTCTAGCACAGATACGCAGTATTTT. This codes for CASSFTSSTDTQYF. V and J are TRBV6-5 and TRBJ2-3; unclear D gene. Germline V lookup: CDR1 MNHEY, CDR2 SVGAGI. The CDR3 is 14 residues long. V lost 4 bases and J lost 0, with 8 bases in between.

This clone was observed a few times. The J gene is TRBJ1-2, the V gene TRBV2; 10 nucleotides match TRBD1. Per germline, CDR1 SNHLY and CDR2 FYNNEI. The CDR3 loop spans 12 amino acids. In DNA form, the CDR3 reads TGTGCTCAGGGACAGGGGAACTATGGCTACACCTTC. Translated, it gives CAQGQGNYGYTF.

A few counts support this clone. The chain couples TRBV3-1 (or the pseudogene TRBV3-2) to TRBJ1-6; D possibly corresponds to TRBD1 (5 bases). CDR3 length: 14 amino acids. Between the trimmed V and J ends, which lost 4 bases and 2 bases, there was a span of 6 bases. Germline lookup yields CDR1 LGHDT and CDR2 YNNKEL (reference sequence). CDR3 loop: CASSPGAYNSPLHF. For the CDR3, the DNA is TGTGCCAGCAGCCCGGGGGCCTATAATTCACCCCTCCACTTT.

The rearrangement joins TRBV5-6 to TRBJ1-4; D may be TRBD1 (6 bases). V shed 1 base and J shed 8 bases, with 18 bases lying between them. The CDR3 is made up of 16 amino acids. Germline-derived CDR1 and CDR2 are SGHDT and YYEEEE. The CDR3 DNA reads TGTGCCAGCAGCTTGAGGGTACAGGGTGTAGGGGAAAAACTGTTTTTT. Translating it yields CASSLRVQGVGEKLFF.

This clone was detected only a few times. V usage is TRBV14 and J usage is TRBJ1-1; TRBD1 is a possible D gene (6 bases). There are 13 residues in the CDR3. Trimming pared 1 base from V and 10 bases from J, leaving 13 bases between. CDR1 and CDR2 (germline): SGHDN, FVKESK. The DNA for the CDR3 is TGTGCCAGCAGCCAAGGCGGGGGGCTCGGAGCTTTCTTT. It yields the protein CASSQGGGLGAFF. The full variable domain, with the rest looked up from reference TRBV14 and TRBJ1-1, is EAGVTQFPSHSVIEKGQTVTLRCDPISGHDNLYWYRRVMGKEIKFLLHFVKESKQDESGMPNNRFLAERTGGTYSTLKVQPAELEDSGVYFCASSQGGGLGAFFGQGTRLTVV.

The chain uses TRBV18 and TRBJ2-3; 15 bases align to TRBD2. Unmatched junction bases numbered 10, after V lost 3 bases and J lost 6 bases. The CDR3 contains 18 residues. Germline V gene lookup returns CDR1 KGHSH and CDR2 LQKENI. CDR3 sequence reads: CASSPPGLAGGQADTQYF. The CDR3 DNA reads TGTGCCAGCTCACCTCCGGGACTAGCGGGGGGCCAGGCGGATACGCAGTATTTT.

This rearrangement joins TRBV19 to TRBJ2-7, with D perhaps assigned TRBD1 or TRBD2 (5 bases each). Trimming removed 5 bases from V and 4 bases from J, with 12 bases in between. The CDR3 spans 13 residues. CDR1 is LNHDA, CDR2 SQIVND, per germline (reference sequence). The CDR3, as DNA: TGTGCCAGTAGTCCTACTAGGGGTTACGAGCAGTACTTC. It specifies CASSPTRGYEQYF.

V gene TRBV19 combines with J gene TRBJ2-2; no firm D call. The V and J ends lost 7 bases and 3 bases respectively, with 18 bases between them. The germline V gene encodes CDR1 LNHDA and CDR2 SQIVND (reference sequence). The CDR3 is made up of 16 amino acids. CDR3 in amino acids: CASTRGAGFDTGELFF. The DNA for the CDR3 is TGTGCCAGTACCAGAGGAGCAGGTTTCGACACCGGGGAGCTGTTTTTT.

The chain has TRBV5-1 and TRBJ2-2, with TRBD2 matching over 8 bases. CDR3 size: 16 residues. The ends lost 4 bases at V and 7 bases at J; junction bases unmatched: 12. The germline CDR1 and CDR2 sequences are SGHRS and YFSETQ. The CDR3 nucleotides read TGCGCCAGCAGCAGATACGTCGGGGGGGCGAACGGGGAGCTGTTTTTT. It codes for CASSRYVGGANGELFF.

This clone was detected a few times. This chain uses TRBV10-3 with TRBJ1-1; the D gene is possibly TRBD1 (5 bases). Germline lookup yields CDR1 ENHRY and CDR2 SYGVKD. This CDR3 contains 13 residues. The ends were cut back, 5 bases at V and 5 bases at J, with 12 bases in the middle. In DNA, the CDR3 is TGTGCCATCAGTCAGGGTGTAGAAACTGAAGCTTTCTTT. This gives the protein CAISQGVETEAFF.

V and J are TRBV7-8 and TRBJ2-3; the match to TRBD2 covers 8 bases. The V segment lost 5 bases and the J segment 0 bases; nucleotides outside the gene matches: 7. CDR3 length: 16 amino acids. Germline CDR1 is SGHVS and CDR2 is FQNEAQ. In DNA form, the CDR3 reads TGTGCCAGCAGCATTCCAGCGGGGGCTAGCACAGATACGCAGTATTTT. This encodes CASSIPAGASTDTQYF. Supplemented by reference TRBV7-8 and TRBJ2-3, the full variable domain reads GAGVSQSPRYKVAKRGQDVALRCDPISGHVSLFWYQQALGQGPEFLTYFQNEAQLDKSGLPSDRFFAERPEGSVSTLKIQRTQQEDSAVYLCASSIPAGASTDTQYFGPGTRLTVL.

The CDR3 loop is CASSREANYGYTF. The CDR3 DNA reads TGCGCCAGCAGCCGGGAAGCTAACTATGGCTACACCTTC. The chain links TRBV5-1 to TRBJ1-2; D is unresolved. The CDR3 is made up of 13 amino acids. V lost 4 bases, J lost 0 bases, and 7 bases lay in between. Per germline, CDR1 SGHRS and CDR2 YFSETQ.

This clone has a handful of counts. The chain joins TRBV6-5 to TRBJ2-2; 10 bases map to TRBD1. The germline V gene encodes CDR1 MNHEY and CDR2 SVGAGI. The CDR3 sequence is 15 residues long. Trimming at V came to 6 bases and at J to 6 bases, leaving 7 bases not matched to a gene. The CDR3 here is CASRPDRGKAGELFF. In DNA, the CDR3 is TGTGCCAGCAGGCCGGACAGGGGGAAGGCCGGGGAGCTGTTTTTT.